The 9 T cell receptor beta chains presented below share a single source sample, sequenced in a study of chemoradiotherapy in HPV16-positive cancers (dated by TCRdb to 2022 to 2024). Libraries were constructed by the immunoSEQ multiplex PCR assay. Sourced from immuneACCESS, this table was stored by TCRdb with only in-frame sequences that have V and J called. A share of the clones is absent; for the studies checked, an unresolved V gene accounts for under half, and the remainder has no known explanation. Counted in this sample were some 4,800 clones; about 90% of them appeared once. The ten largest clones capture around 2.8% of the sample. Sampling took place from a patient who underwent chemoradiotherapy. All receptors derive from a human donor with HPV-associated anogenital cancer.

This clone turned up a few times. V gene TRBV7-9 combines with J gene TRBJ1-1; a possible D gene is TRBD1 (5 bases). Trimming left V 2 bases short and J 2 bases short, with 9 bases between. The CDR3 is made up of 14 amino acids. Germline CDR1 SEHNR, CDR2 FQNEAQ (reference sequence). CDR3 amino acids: CASSLRQGNTEAFF. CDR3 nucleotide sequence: TGTGCCAGCAGCTTAAGGCAGGGTAACACTGAAGCTTTCTTT.

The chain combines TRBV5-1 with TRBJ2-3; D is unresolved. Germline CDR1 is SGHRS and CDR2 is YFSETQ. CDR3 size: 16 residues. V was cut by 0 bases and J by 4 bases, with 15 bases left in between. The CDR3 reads CASSLEGRSVADTQYF. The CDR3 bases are TGCGCCAGCAGCTTGGAAGGTAGATCCGTTGCAGATACGCAGTATTTT.

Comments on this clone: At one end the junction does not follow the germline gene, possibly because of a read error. Written as DNA, the CDR3 is TGTGCTAGCAGCTTTGTCAGGGACCGTAGAAACACTGAAGCTTTCTTT. Translated, it gives CASSFVRDRRNTEAFF. V gene TRBV7-7 combines with J gene TRBJ1-1, with D perhaps matching TRBD1 (5 bases). CDR3 length equals 16 residues. Per the germline V gene, CDR1 is SSHAT and CDR2 is FNYEAQ (reference sequence).

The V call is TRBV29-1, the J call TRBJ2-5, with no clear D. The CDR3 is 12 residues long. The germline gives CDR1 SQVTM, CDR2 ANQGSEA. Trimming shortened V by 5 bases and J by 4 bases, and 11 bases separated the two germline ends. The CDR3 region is CSVSSDGETQYF. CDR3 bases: TGCAGCGTTAGTAGTGACGGAGAGACCCAGTACTTC.

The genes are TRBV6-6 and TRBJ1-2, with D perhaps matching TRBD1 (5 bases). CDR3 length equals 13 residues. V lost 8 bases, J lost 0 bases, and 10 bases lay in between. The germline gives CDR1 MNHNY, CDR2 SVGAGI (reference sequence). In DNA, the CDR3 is TGTGCCAGCGGGACCTTGACTAACTATGGCTACACCTTC. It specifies CASGTLTNYGYTF.

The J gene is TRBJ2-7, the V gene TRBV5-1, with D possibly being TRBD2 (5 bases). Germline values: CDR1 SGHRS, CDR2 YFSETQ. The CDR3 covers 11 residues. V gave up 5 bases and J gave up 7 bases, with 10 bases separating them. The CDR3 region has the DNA TGCGCCAGCAGGATTGGCGGGGAGCAGTACTTC. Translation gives CASRIGGEQYF.

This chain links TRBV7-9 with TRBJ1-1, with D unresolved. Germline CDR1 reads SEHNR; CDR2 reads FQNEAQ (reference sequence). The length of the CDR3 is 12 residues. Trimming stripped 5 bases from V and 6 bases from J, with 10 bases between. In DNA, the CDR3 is TGTGCCAGCAGCCCAACCGGTGCTGAAGCTTTCTTT. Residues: CASSPTGAEAFF.

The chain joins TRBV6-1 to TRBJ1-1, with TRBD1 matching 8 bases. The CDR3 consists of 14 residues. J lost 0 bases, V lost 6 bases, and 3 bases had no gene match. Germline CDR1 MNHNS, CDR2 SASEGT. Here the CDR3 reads CASRETGVNTEAFF. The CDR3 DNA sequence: TGTGCCAGCAGAGAGACAGGGGTGAACACTGAAGCTTTCTTT.

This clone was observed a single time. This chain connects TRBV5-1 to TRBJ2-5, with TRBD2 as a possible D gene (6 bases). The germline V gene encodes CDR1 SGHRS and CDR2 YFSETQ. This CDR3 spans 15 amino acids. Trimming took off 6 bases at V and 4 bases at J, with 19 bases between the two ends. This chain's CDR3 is CASTPMTGVSETQYF. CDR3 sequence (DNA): TGCGCCAGCACCCCTATGACGGGAGTATCAGAGACCCAGTACTTC.